This passage covers 28 T cell receptor beta chains from one sample sequenced in a study of EBV T-cell therapy then PD-1 blockade in nasopharyngeal carcinoma. Sample treatment: AdE1-LMPpoly-expanded autologous EBV-specific T-cell therapy followed by anti-PD-1 nivolumab. This table comes from immunoSEQ multiplex PCR, and its TCRdb copy is limited to in-frame clones, with some not included. The sample has about 22,000 clones; 70% to 85% are singletons. The antigens these receptors bind are not known. Sample: CD8+ T cells from blood, taken at day -245 from a patient whose treatment included autologous EBV-specific T cells and nivolumab. These receptors were taken from a man between 40 and 49 years old with nasopharyngeal carcinoma.

This clone has a single count. The chain joins TRBV15 to TRBJ2-7; D possibly corresponds to TRBD1 (6 bases). This CDR3 region has 13 residues. CDR1 LNHNV and CDR2 YYDKDF come from the germline V gene (reference sequence). Trimming cost V 0 bases and J 7 bases, with 10 bases left between them. In DNA form, the CDR3 reads TGTGCCACCAGCAGAGAAACAGGGTCAGAGCAGTACTTC. Amino acid sequence: CATSRETGSEQYF.

The chain recombines TRBV6-5 with TRBJ1-6, with 8 bases matching TRBD1. CDR3 length equals 14 residues. The germline gives CDR1 MNHEY, CDR2 SVGAGI. The V gene end was trimmed by 5 bases and the J gene end by 11 bases; junction bases not matched to a gene: 8. The DNA of the CDR3 is TGTGCCAGCAGTAGTCGACAGGGGACGACACCCCTCCACTTT. This sequence encodes CASSSRQGTTPLHF.

By share, this clone counts as large. This chain links TRBV4-1 with TRBJ1-5; D uncertain. Germline V gene lookup returns CDR1 MGHRA and CDR2 YSYEKL. V lost 4 bases and J lost 1, with 11 bases in between. The CDR3 totals 15 residues. The CDR3 is CASSPTVTSNQPQHF. Here the CDR3 DNA reads TGCGCCAGCAGCCCGACGGTAACAAGCAATCAGCCCCAGCATTTT.

The chain joins TRBV5-4 to TRBJ2-7, with a tentative D call TRBD1 (6 bases). The CDR3 has 14 amino acids. Germline CDR1 and CDR2: SGHNT and YYREEE (reference sequence). V dropped 1 base and J dropped 2 bases, with 10 bases sitting between them. The CDR3 DNA reads TGTGCCAGCAGCTTGAGACAGGTAACCTACGAGCAGTACTTC. This gives the protein CASSLRQVTYEQYF.

The chain has TRBV6-2 or TRBV6-3 and TRBJ1-2; D ambiguous. Per germline, CDR1 MNHEY and CDR2 SVGEGT. Trimming took 5 bases from V and 2 from J, leaving 9 bases between them. The CDR3 consists of 13 residues. The CDR3 sequence is CASSATENYGYTF. CDR3 in DNA: TGTGCCAGCAGTGCCACAGAGAACTATGGCTACACCTTC.

The rearrangement joins TRBV7-2 to TRBJ2-2; tentatively, D is TRBD1 (5 bases). Germline CDR1 and CDR2: SGHTA and FQGNSA. This CDR3 region has 14 residues. V lost 2 bases, J lost 9 bases, and 13 bases lay in between. The CDR3 DNA reads TGTGCCAGCAGCTTAAGTGTGGGGCACCGGGAGCTGTTTTTT. Its translation: CASSLSVGHRELFF.

As for this clone: This sample includes further DNA sequences coding for the same CDR3. The J gene is TRBJ1-2, the V gene TRBV7-2; 7 bases fit TRBD1. The V and J ends lost 0 bases and 8 bases, in that order; junction bases with no gene match: 3. There are 13 residues in the CDR3. CDR1 is SGHTA and CDR2 is FQGNSA in the germline V gene. In DNA, the CDR3 is TGTGCCAGCAGCTTAGCGCTCAGGGGGGGCTACACCTTC. Translation: CASSLALRGGYTF.

J is TRBJ2-7 and V is TRBV4-1; no clear D gene. The V end lost 0 bases, the J end lost 2 bases, and 2 bases lay between the germline ends. CDR3 length: 12 residues. Germline CDR1 and CDR2: MGHRA and YSYEKL. The CDR3 here is CASSQEPYEQYF. The CDR3 bases are TGCGCCAGCAGCCAAGAGCCCTACGAGCAGTACTTC.

The CDR3 DNA is TGTGCCAGCAGCTTTGGGACCTTATATGGCTACACCTTC. Encoded protein: CASSFGTLYGYTF. The chain couples TRBV5-6 to TRBJ1-2; possible D gene TRBD1, 5 bases. The CDR3 has 13 amino acids. Germline V CDR1 and CDR2: SGHDT, YYEEEE. V was trimmed by 2 bases and J by 5 bases, leaving 10 bases between them.

This rearrangement joins TRBV28 to TRBJ2-2, with 9 bases lining up with TRBD1. Germline V gene lookup returns CDR1 MDHEN and CDR2 SYDVKM. After removal of 6 bases from V and 7 bases from J, the junction contained 6 bases not matched to a gene. The CDR3 is made up of 14 amino acids. The CDR3 DNA sequence: TGTGCCAGCAGGGACAGGGGAGCTGACGGGGAGCTGTTTTTT. Protein: CASRDRGADGELFF. Full variable domain (rest looked up from reference TRBV28 and TRBJ2-2): DVKVTQSSRYLVKRTGEKVFLECVQDMDHENMFWYRQDPGLGLRLIYFSYDVKMKEKGDIPEGYSVSREKKERFSLILESASTNQTSMYLCASRDRGADGELFFGEGSRLTVL.

The rearrangement joins TRBV28 to TRBJ2-5, with D possibly called TRBD1 or TRBD2 (5 bases each). From germline, CDR1 is MDHEN and CDR2 SYDVKM. V was shortened by 2 bases and J by 2 bases, with 9 bases between the two germline ends. The CDR3 runs to 14 residues. The CDR3 bases are TGTGCCAGCAGTTTAAGAGGGGTACAAGAGACCCAGTACTTC. It translates to CASSLRGVQETQYF. Combining the CDR3 with reference TRBV28 and TRBJ2-5 gives the whole variable domain DVKVTQSSRYLVKRTGEKVFLECVQDMDHENMFWYRQDPGLGLRLIYFSYDVKMKEKGDIPEGYSVSREKKERFSLILESASTNQTSMYLCASSLRGVQETQYFGPGTRLLVL.

V is TRBV27 and J is TRBJ2-1; D is ambiguous. Germline CDR1 and CDR2: MNHEY and SMNVEV (reference sequence). V lost 0 bases and J lost 7, with 7 bases in between. The CDR3 consists of 13 residues. The CDR3, as DNA: TGTGCCAGCAGTTTATCGAAAGCTAATGAGCAGTTCTTC. Protein sequence: CASSLSKANEQFF.

This clone appeared a single time. The chain carries TRBV6-2 or TRBV6-3 and TRBJ1-4; D is unresolved. This CDR3 has 16 amino acids. Germline lookup yields CDR1 MNHEY and CDR2 SVGEGT. Trimming took 2 bases from V and 6 from J, leaving 16 bases between them. CDR3 sequence reads: CASSYPVGVPDEKLFF. The CDR3 DNA is TGTGCCAGCAGTTACCCCGTCGGGGTTCCGGATGAAAAACTGTTTTTT.

This clone showed up just once. The chain recombines TRBV27 with TRBJ1-1; TRBD1 agrees at 9 bases. The germline gives CDR1 MNHEY, CDR2 SMNVEV (reference sequence). The CDR3 has 15 residues. The junction had 12 bases not matched to a gene; V was cut back by 3 bases and J by 10 bases. The CDR3 sequence is CASSFTGGLLGGAFF. Written as DNA, the CDR3 is TGTGCCAGCAGTTTTACAGGGGGCCTCTTAGGTGGAGCTTTCTTT.

This clone has a handful of counts. The rearrangement links TRBV7-9 to TRBJ1-4; no clear D gene. In germline, CDR1 is SEHNR, CDR2 FQNEAQ (reference sequence). Trimming took off 5 bases at V and 12 bases at J, with 16 bases between the two ends. CDR3 length: 13 amino acids. The CDR3 region is CASSPRYSEELFF. The CDR3 DNA reads TGTGCCAGCAGCCCCCGATATTCTGAGGAACTGTTTTTT.

The chain carries TRBV28 and TRBJ1-1, with D perhaps matching TRBD1 (5 bases). The CDR3 spans 13 residues. In germline, CDR1 is MDHEN, CDR2 SYDVKM. V was pared by 2 bases and J by 1 base, with 5 bases between. The CDR3 is CASSLGGNTEAFF. In nucleotides, the CDR3 is TGTGCCAGCAGTTTAGGGGGGAACACTGAAGCTTTCTTT.

The chain is built from TRBV5-1 and TRBJ1-1, with a tentative D call TRBD1 (6 bases). Trimming took off 4 bases at V and 1 base at J, with 14 bases between the two ends. Germline loops: CDR1 SGHRS, CDR2 YFSETQ. This CDR3 is 15 amino acids long. The CDR3 spells CASSQGRGRNTEAFF. The CDR3 DNA is TGCGCCAGCAGCCAGGGGCGGGGACGGAACACTGAAGCTTTCTTT.

This clone was seen only a few times. The chain employs TRBV7-7 and TRBJ2-1; D uncertain. V gave up 1 base and J gave up 6 bases, with 13 bases separating them. The CDR3 has 15 amino acids. CDR1 and CDR2 (germline): SSHAT, FNYEAQ (reference sequence). The CDR3 coding sequence is TGTGCCAGCAGCTTAGGGCCTCACCCTAGCAATGAGCAGTTCTTC. It translates to CASSLGPHPSNEQFF.

The chain recombines TRBV6-5 with TRBJ1-1, with a weak D call TRBD1 (5 bases). CDR1 is MNHEY and CDR2 is SVGAGI in the germline V gene. V gave up 8 bases and J gave up 4 bases, with 20 bases separating them. The CDR3 runs 15 residues. As DNA, the CDR3 is TGTGCCAGCCCCTCGGGGGGGTTTCAGGGCACTGAAGCTTTCTTT. Translating it yields CASPSGGFQGTEAFF.

In its sample, this clone was seen a few times. The genes are TRBV6-4 and TRBJ2-1, with TRBD2 matching 11 bases. The germline V gene has CDR1 MRHNA and CDR2 SNTAGT. The CDR3 is 15 amino acids. J gave up 6 bases and V 0 bases, and 1 base lay outside the gene matches. The CDR3 here is CASSDSSGGANEQFF. DNA for the CDR3: TGTGCCAGCAGTGACTCTAGCGGGGGGGCCAATGAGCAGTTCTTC.

The genes are TRBV2 and TRBJ2-7; 9 nucleotides agree with TRBD1. V trimming: 3 bases; J trimming: 6 bases; junction bases outside the gene matches: 6. Germline V gene lookup returns CDR1 SNHLY and CDR2 FYNNEI. This CDR3 is built from 14 residues. In DNA form, the CDR3 reads TGTGCCAGCAGTGACCGGGACAGGGTTGCCGAGCAGTACTTC. Translation: CASSDRDRVAEQYF.

The chain links TRBV18 to TRBJ2-1; D call uncertain. Germline lookup yields CDR1 KGHSH and CDR2 LQKENI. The CDR3 extends over 17 amino acids. Trimming left V 1 base short and J 6 bases short, with 19 bases between. The CDR3 spells CASSPQLATPRGNEQFF. For the CDR3, the DNA is TGTGCCAGCTCACCACAACTGGCCACCCCTCGCGGCAATGAGCAGTTCTTC. Full variable domain (outside the CDR3, taken from reference TRBV18 and TRBJ2-1): NAGVMQNPRHLVRRRGQEARLRCSPMKGHSHVYWYRQLPEEGLKFMVYLQKENIIDESGMPKERFSAEFPKEGPSILRIQQVVRGDSAAYFCASSPQLATPRGNEQFFGPGTRLTVL.

The chain uses TRBV6-4 and TRBJ2-6; D gene uncertain. The ends were cut back, 0 bases at V and 0 bases at J, with 3 bases in the middle. The CDR3 runs to 15 residues. Germline assignment: CDR1 MRHNA and CDR2 SNTAGT. This chain's CDR3 is CASSDSASGANVLTF. In nucleotides, the CDR3 is TGTGCCAGCAGTGACTCCGCCTCTGGGGCCAACGTCCTGACTTTC.

This chain uses TRBV5-5 with TRBJ1-5; 7 bases are shared with TRBD1. The CDR3 contains 15 residues. CDR1 SGHKS and CDR2 YYEKEE come from the germline V gene (reference sequence). The junction had 7 bases not matched to a gene; V was cut back by 0 bases and J by 7 bases. The CDR3 nucleotides are TGTGCCAGCAGCTTGGCCGCAGGGGGAGGCCAGCCCCAGCATTTT. Translating gives CASSLAAGGGQPQHF.

CDR3 in amino acids: CASSLIMGGGENTEAFF. The CDR3 DNA reads TGTGCCAGTAGTCTCATCATGGGAGGGGGGGAGAACACTGAAGCTTTCTTT. The chain recombines TRBV19 with TRBJ1-1; weak D call: TRBD1 (6 bases). This CDR3 region has 17 residues. Between the trimmed V and J ends, which lost 5 bases and 1 base, there was a span of 20 bases. CDR1 is LNHDA and CDR2 is SQIVND in the germline V gene (reference sequence).

The chain is built from TRBV10-3 and TRBJ1-3, with TRBD1 matching over 8 bases. V gave up 10 bases and J gave up 3 bases; unmatched junction bases: 8. The V gene's germline CDR1 is ENHRY and CDR2 SYGVKD. This CDR3 region has 14 residues. CDR3 coding DNA: TGTGCCACAGGGGGCTGGGGCGGTGGAAACACCATATATTTT. Protein sequence: CATGGWGGGNTIYF.

V usage is TRBV7-8 and J usage is TRBJ2-1; D call uncertain. V was shortened by 2 bases and J by 8 bases, with 4 bases between the two germline ends. The CDR3 contains 11 residues. CDR1 and CDR2 from the germline V gene are SGHVS and FQNEAQ. The CDR3 loop is CASSLTDEQFF. CDR3 in DNA: TGTGCCAGCAGCTTAACGGATGAGCAGTTCTTC.

The chain is built from TRBV30 and TRBJ1-2; no firm D call. The CDR3 extends over 12 amino acids. CDR1 and CDR2 (germline): GTSNPN, SVGIG (reference sequence). The germline V and J ends were trimmed by 2 bases and 4 bases, with 8 bases remaining between them. The CDR3 coding sequence is TGTGCCTGGAGTTATTCAGTCTATGGCTACACCTTC. Translated, it gives CAWSYSVYGYTF.